This passage covers 6 T cell receptor beta chains from one sample sequenced in a study of T cells after yellow fever vaccination. TCRdb re-called the 5' RACE reads with MiXCR, one entry per CDR3 protein. The sample has some 500,000 distinct CDR3 sequences, roughly 13% seen once. This sample comprised PBMCs, obtained on the day of the yellow fever booster vaccination. Source of these receptors: a man under 40 who received the YFV17D yellow fever vaccine.

This clonotype came up a few times. The chain uses TRBV6-1 and TRBJ2-3; 7 bases align to TRBD2. This CDR3 region has 16 residues. V shed 5 bases, J shed 2 bases, and the junction held 10 bases outside the gene matches. Germline lookup yields CDR1 MNHNS and CDR2 SASEGT. The CDR3, as DNA: TGTGCCAGCAGTCGCACCTCAGGGACTAACACAGATACGCAGTATTTT. As protein: CASSRTSGTNTDTQYF.

A few counts support this clonotype. The V gene is TRBV20-1, the J gene TRBJ2-4; 7 nucleotides align to TRBD2. V was clipped by 2 bases and J by 6 bases; unmatched bases: 19. CDR1 is DFQATT, CDR2 SNEGSKA, per germline (reference sequence). The CDR3 consists of 18 residues. The CDR3 sequence is CSARQAVSGIKVANIQYF. The DNA for the CDR3 is TGCAGTGCTAGACAAGCGGTCAGCGGGATTAAGGTAGCAAACATTCAGTACTTC.

This clonotype was seen at least ten times. The chain carries TRBV7-2 and TRBJ2-7; D remains ambiguous. Germline-derived CDR1 and CDR2 are SGHTA and FQGNSA. Trimming left V 1 base short and J 1 base short, with 8 bases between. The CDR3 consists of 14 residues. The CDR3: CASSLERLSYEQYF. CDR3 DNA: TGTGCCAGCAGCTTAGAACGGCTATCCTACGAGCAGTACTTC.

The genes are TRBV9 and TRBJ2-1; 7 bases agree with TRBD2. Germline V gene lookup returns CDR1 SGDLS and CDR2 YYNGEE. CDR3 length: 16 residues. V dropped 0 bases and J dropped 0; count of bases not matched to a gene: 3. CDR3 in amino acids: CASSVVGGSSYNEQFF. In nucleotides, the CDR3 is TGTGCCAGCAGCGTAGTGGGCGGGAGCTCCTACAATGAGCAGTTCTTC.

The chain employs TRBV29-1 and TRBJ2-3; 8 bases fit TRBD2. The germline CDR1 and CDR2 sequences are SQVTM and ANQGSEA. With 5 bases clipped from V and 4 bases from J, the junction kept 8 bases outside the gene matches. The CDR3 extends over 14 amino acids. CDR3 in DNA: TGCAGCGTTCGAAGCGGGAGCTTCTCAGATACGCAGTATTTT. Translation gives CSVRSGSFSDTQYF.

The rearrangement joins TRBV7-2 to TRBJ2-3; TRBD1 aligns across 7 bases. This CDR3 spans 15 amino acids. V was clipped by 5 bases and J by 5 bases; unmatched bases: 10. Looked up from germline, CDR1 is SGHTA and CDR2 is FQGNSA. The CDR3 DNA sequence: TGTGCCAGCAGCCCGGGACAGCGATATGAAGATACGCAGTATTTT. Its translation is CASSPGQRYEDTQYF.